Below, 16 T cell receptor beta chains from the same sample are listed, as sequenced in a study of blood T cell repertoires in COVID-19. Clones were sequenced by immunoSEQ multiplex PCR, and TCRdb holds only the in-frame ones, with some missing. Here the sample spans roughly 63,000 clones, approximately 79% being singletons. Sequenced input: peripheral blood. The receptor source for this set is a human donor in a cohort sampled during active COVID-19.

The chain carries TRBV20-1 and TRBJ2-5; 8 bases are a match to TRBD1. Germline V gene sequence: CDR1 DFQATT, CDR2 SNEGSKA (reference sequence). The CDR3 runs to 11 residues. The V segment lost 7 bases and the J segment 5 bases; nucleotides outside the gene matches: 3. CDR3 bases: TGCAGTGGAGCAGGGGGCGAGACCCAGTACTTC. Translating it yields CSGAGGETQYF.

The V and J genes are TRBV3-1 (or the pseudogene TRBV3-2) and TRBJ1-2; D is perhaps TRBD1 (6 bases). Germline loops: CDR1 LGHDT, CDR2 YNNKEL (reference sequence). The CDR3 is made up of 12 amino acids. Trimming took 4 bases from V and 4 from J, leaving 7 bases between them. The CDR3 coding sequence is TGTGCCAGCAGCCGAGGGGGCTATGGCTACACCTTC. Amino acids: CASSRGGYGYTF.

The CDR3 region has the DNA TGTGCCACCAGTGTTGGGCAGGGGACAGGCTACACCTTC. Protein product: CATSVGQGTGYTF. This sequence joins TRBV24-1 and TRBJ1-2, with D perhaps TRBD1 (6 bases). In germline, CDR1 is KGHDR, CDR2 SFDVKD. The V and J ends lost 5 bases and 8 bases respectively, with 14 bases between them. The CDR3 totals 13 residues.

The chain links TRBV6-5 to TRBJ1-2, with D tentatively TRBD1 (6 bases). CDR1 and CDR2 from the germline V gene are MNHEY and SVGAGI. Trimming took off 10 bases at V and 4 bases at J, with 22 bases between the two ends. CDR3 length: 15 amino acids. In DNA, the CDR3 is TGTGCCACAACGAATACAGGGACCGCCGCCTATGGCTACACCTTC. Protein sequence: CATTNTGTAAYGYTF.

The chain uses TRBV19 and TRBJ2-3; 14 bases map to TRBD2. Trimming at V came to 6 bases and at J to 1 base, leaving 9 bases not matched to a gene. The CDR3 is 18 residues long. The V gene's germline CDR1 is LNHDA and CDR2 SQIVND (reference sequence). The CDR3 region has the DNA TGTGCCAGTAGCCTGACTAGCGGGAGGGCTTTTGGCACAGATACGCAGTATTTT. This gives the protein CASSLTSGRAFGTDTQYF.

The V call is TRBV6-5, the J call TRBJ1-1; D ambiguous. This CDR3 region has 12 residues. Trimming pared 4 bases from V and 1 base from J, leaving 4 bases between. Germline CDR1 and CDR2: MNHEY and SVGAGI. For the CDR3, the DNA is TGTGCCAGCAGTTCTCGGAACACTGAAGCTTTCTTT. The encoded protein is CASSSRNTEAFF.

This clone occurred once. CDR3 DNA sequence: TGTGCCACCAGTGAAGCAGGATTGAACACTGAAGCTTTCTTT. Protein: CATSEAGLNTEAFF. V and J are TRBV24-1 and TRBJ1-1, with D uncertain. In germline, CDR1 is KGHDR, CDR2 SFDVKD. Trimming removed 4 bases from V and 0 bases from J, with 8 bases in between. The CDR3 is 14 residues long.

J is TRBJ2-5 and V is TRBV27; possible D gene TRBD1, 6 bases. V lost 5 bases, J lost 3 bases, and 10 bases lay in between. The CDR3 sequence is 13 residues long. The V gene's germline CDR1 is MNHEY and CDR2 SMNVEV (reference sequence). The DNA for the CDR3 is TGTGCCAGCAGTCAATACAGGGAAGAGACCCAGTACTTC. Its translation is CASSQYREETQYF.

The chain combines TRBV5-1 with TRBJ2-3; the D gene is possibly TRBD2 (6 bases). V was clipped by 2 bases and J by 2 bases, with 21 bases between them. This CDR3 contains 18 residues. The germline V gene has CDR1 SGHRS and CDR2 YFSETQ. DNA of the CDR3: TGCGCCAGCAGCTTATCCCGGGACGGCGGGATCTACACAGATACGCAGTATTTT. The encoded protein is CASSLSRDGGIYTDTQYF.

The V call is TRBV10-3, the J call TRBJ1-2; TRBD1 matches at 12 bases. CDR1 and CDR2 (germline): ENHRY, SYGVKD. With V trimmed by 0 bases and J by 13 bases, 12 bases remained unmatched. The CDR3 sequence is 16 residues long. CDR3 region: CAISESGTGGAVQPTF. CDR3 bases: TGTGCCATCAGTGAGTCAGGGACAGGGGGCGCGGTACAACCCACCTTC.

This clone showed up just once. The chain employs TRBV5-4 and TRBJ2-1, with TRBD2 matching over 7 bases. V shed 5 bases and J 1 base; nucleotides not matched to a gene: 3. This CDR3 comprises 14 residues. Germline V gene lookup returns CDR1 SGHNT and CDR2 YYREEE (reference sequence). DNA of the CDR3: TGTGCCAGCAGACCACTAGCGTCCTACAATGAGCAGTTCTTC. It specifies CASRPLASYNEQFF. Looking up the rest from reference TRBV5-4 and TRBJ2-1 gives the full variable domain: ETGVTQSPTHLIKTRGQQVTLRCSSQSGHNTVSWYQQALGQGPQFIFQYYREEENGRGNFPPRFSGLQFPNYSSELNVNALELDDSALYLCASRPLASYNEQFFGPGTRLTVL.

The genes are TRBV5-1 and TRBJ2-7; D unclear. Trimming stripped 2 bases from V and 0 bases from J, with 9 bases between. Germline CDR1 SGHRS, CDR2 YFSETQ. The CDR3 is 14 residues long. The CDR3 nucleotides read TGCGCCAGCAGCTTAATATCGTACTCCTACGAGCAGTACTTC. Its translation: CASSLISYSYEQYF.

The J gene is TRBJ2-7, the V gene TRBV7-3; weak D call: TRBD2 (5 bases). Per the germline V gene, CDR1 is SGHTA and CDR2 is FQGTGA. This CDR3 spans 15 amino acids. Trimming removed 0 bases from V and 5 bases from J, with 14 bases in between. The CDR3 protein is CASSLTGNFGDEQYF. The CDR3 DNA reads as TGTGCCAGCAGCTTAACCGGGAATTTTGGGGACGAGCAGTACTTC. The whole variable domain, remainder taken from reference TRBV7-3 and TRBJ2-7, is GAGVSQTPSNKVTEKGKYVELRCDPISGHTALYWYRQSLGQGPEFLIYFQGTGAADDSGLPNDRFFAVRPEGSVSTLKIQRTERGDSAVYLCASSLTGNFGDEQYFGPGTRLTVT.

V is TRBV19 and J is TRBJ2-7, with D perhaps matching TRBD2 (5 bases). The length of the CDR3 is 11 residues. V lost 5 bases and J lost 3, with 5 bases in between. From germline, CDR1 is LNHDA and CDR2 SQIVND (reference sequence). The CDR3, as DNA: TGTGCCAGTAGTCGGGGCTACGAGCAGTACTTC. Its translation is CASSRGYEQYF.

This rearrangement joins TRBV29-1 to TRBJ2-5; TRBD2 agrees at 9 bases. The CDR3 has 15 residues. Germline values: CDR1 SQVTM, CDR2 ANQGSEA. After removal of 3 bases from V and 3 bases from J, the junction contained 8 bases not matched to a gene. The CDR3 region has the DNA TGCAGCGTTGACAACCCACGCGGGGGGGAAGAGACCCAGTACTTC. Its translation: CSVDNPRGGEETQYF.

V usage is TRBV5-1 and J usage is TRBJ1-5; a possible D gene is TRBD1 (6 bases). CDR3 length: 13 residues. Germline V CDR1 and CDR2: SGHRS, YFSETQ. V gave up 4 bases and J gave up 5 bases, with 10 bases separating them. As DNA, the CDR3 is TGCGCCAGCAGCAGGGGGATCGATCAGCCCCAGCATTTT. Protein product: CASSRGIDQPQHF.